Listed below are T cell receptor beta chains from one sample, sequenced in a study of blood T cell repertoires in COVID-19. TCRdb's table, derived via immunoSEQ multiplex PCR, lists solely in-frame clones and lacks some. This sample yields over 200,000 clones, of which 85% to 90% are seen a single time; 1.5% belongs to the top ten. What was sequenced was peripheral blood. The receptors were gathered from a man younger than 35 with active or convalescent COVID-19. Each CDR3 is given with its conserved first and last residue. D genes are given only for firm matches. The size field is filled for only some rows; it gives once, few, many or a size class.

TRBD2	TRBV6-1	.	TRBJ2-1	TGTGCCAGCAGTGAACTAGCGGGAGGGCCCAATGAGCAGTTCTTC	CASSELAGGPNEQFF
.	TRBV12-3/TRBV12-4	.	TRBJ1-1	TGTGCCAGCAGGACAGGAAACACTGAAGCTTTCTTT	CASRTGNTEAFF
.	TRBV11-3	.	TRBJ2-5	TGTGCCAGCAGCTCCGACAGTCACCAAGAGACCCAGTACTTC	CASSSDSHQETQYF
.	TRBV6-5	.	TRBJ2-7	TGTGCCAGCAGGCAGGGGCTTCGCGAGCAGTACTTC	CASRQGLREQYF
TRBD2	TRBV13	.	TRBJ2-2	TGTGCCAGCAGCTTAGCGGGAGGGCCCACCGGGGAGCTGTTTTTT	CASSLAGGPTGELFF
.	TRBV21-1	.	TRBJ2-1	TGTGCCAGCAGCAAAAGGGCTAGCGGGAGTGACTGGGAGCAGTTCTTC	CASSKRASGSDWEQFF
.	TRBV28	.	TRBJ1-1	TGTGCCAGCACCCTCAACACTGAAGCTTTCTTT	CASTLNTEAFF
.	TRBV6-1	.	TRBJ1-3	TGTGCCAGCAGTGAACGTCAAGGGGGTGACACCATATATTTT	CASSERQGGDTIYF
.	TRBV6-5	.	TRBJ1-4	TGTGCCAGCAGTCGGTTCAGCGGGGGAAATGAAAAACTGTTTTTT	CASSRFSGGNEKLFF
.	TRBV3-1/TRBV3-2	.	TRBJ1-5	TGTGCCAGCAGCCAAGGAGGGGGGGGTCAGCCCCAGCATTTT	CASSQGGGGQPQHF
.	TRBV29-1	.	TRBJ1-2	TGCGGAATTTGGGGGGGGCTTGGCTATGGCTACACCTTC	CGIWGGLGYGYTF
.	TRBV5-4	.	TRBJ2-5	TGTGCCAGCAGCTTGGCCGTCGGACAGCAAGAGACCCAGTACTTC	CASSLAVGQQETQYF
TRBD2	TRBV19	few	TRBJ2-1	TGTGCCAGTAGTAACTCCGGACTAGCGTACAATGAGCAGTTCTTC	CASSNSGLAYNEQFF
TRBD1	TRBV24-1	.	TRBJ2-3	TGTGCCACCAGTACACTCCGGGGACAGGGTGCAGATACGCAGTATTTT	CATSTLRGQGADTQYF
TRBD1	TRBV7-9	.	TRBJ1-5	TGTGCCAGCAGCTTAGCCCCCCGAAGACAGGGGGATAGCAATCAGCCCCAGCATTTT	CASSLAPRRQGDSNQPQHF
TRBD2	TRBV27	once	TRBJ2-7	TGTGCCACCGAGCGGGGGGGGGAGCAGTACTTC	CATERGGEQYF
.	TRBV27	.	TRBJ2-7	TGTGCCAGCAGTTTAGGGAGTACCTACGAGCAGTACTTC	CASSLGSTYEQYF
.	TRBV7-9	once	TRBJ2-7	TGTGCCAGCAGCCCCTCTCTCTGGACAGACCTTTCTCGCGAGCAGTACTTC	CASSPSLWTDLSREQYF
TRBD1	TRBV19	.	TRBJ2-2	TGTGCCAGTAGTATTCACAGGGGGACCGGGGAGCTGTTTTTT	CASSIHRGTGELFF
TRBD1	TRBV5-5	.	TRBJ1-4	TGTGCCAGCACCAGGCAGGGGGCTGGTGAAAAACTGTTTTTT	CASTRQGAGEKLFF
TRBD1	TRBV5-4	.	TRBJ1-2	TGTGCCAGCAGCTTGGACAGGGGGCGGGCTAACTATGGCTACACCTTC	CASSLDRGRANYGYTF
TRBD2	TRBV7-8	.	TRBJ2-1	TGTGCCAGCAGCTTAGTGGGTAGCGGGGCAAGGGAGCAGTTCTTC	CASSLVGSGAREQFF
TRBD2	TRBV6-1	.	TRBJ2-7	TGTGCCAGCAGTGAGAGGGGGTTTGGACTAGCCGTAAGCTCCTACGAGCAGTACTTC	CASSERGFGLAVSSYEQYF
TRBD1	TRBV6-2/TRBV6-3	.	TRBJ2-6	TGTGCCAGCAGTTACTTTTCGGGACAGGTCCTCTCTGGGGCCAACGTCCTGACTTTC	CASSYFSGQVLSGANVLTF
.	TRBV19	.	TRBJ2-2	TGTGCCAGTAGTCGGACAGCTGGGACCCCAAACACCGGGGAGCTGTTTTTT	CASSRTAGTPNTGELFF
.	TRBV9	few	TRBJ2-7	TGTGCCAGCAGCCGAGGGAGTGACGAGCAGTACTTC	CASSRGSDEQYF
TRBD2	TRBV7-9	.	TRBJ2-7	TGTGCCAGCAGCTCGACTAGCGGGAGCGTAATGTTAGGATACGAGCAGTACTTC	CASSSTSGSVMLGYEQYF
.	TRBV15	once	TRBJ2-5	TGTGCCACCAGCAGAGAGGGCGGGCTAAGGGAGACCCAGTACTTC	CATSREGGLRETQYF
TRBD1	TRBV4-1	few	TRBJ1-1	TGCGCCAGCAGCCAAGAACCGGGACAGCCGAACACTGAAGCTTTCTTT	CASSQEPGQPNTEAFF
TRBD1	TRBV30	once	TRBJ2-7	TGTGCCTGGAGTGTAGGGCAGGGGGCCGACGAGCAGTACTTC	CAWSVGQGADEQYF
.	TRBV11-2	.	TRBJ1-2	TGTGCCAGCAGCCCAAAAATGTACTATGGCTACACCTTC	CASSPKMYYGYTF
TRBD1	TRBV28	.	TRBJ1-1	TGTGCCAGCACCCCCCAGGGACAGGATGAAGCTTTCTTT	CASTPQGQDEAFF
.	TRBV4-3	once	TRBJ1-1	TGCGCCAGCAGCCGGGGGGAAGGGGACACTGAAGCTTTCTTT	CASSRGEGDTEAFF
.	TRBV2	.	TRBJ1-4	TGTGCCAGCCGCCGTGAGGGGAGGCTAACTAATGAAAAACTGTTTTTT	CASRREGRLTNEKLFF
TRBD2	TRBV3-1/TRBV3-2	.	TRBJ2-7	TGTGCCAGCAGCCAAGGGGGGGGAAGCGGGACTCGCTACGAGCAGTACTTC	CASSQGGGSGTRYEQYF
TRBD1	TRBV28	once	TRBJ2-2	TGTGCCAGCACAGGGGGCGCAGCCACCGGGGAGCTGTTTTTT	CASTGGAATGELFF
.	TRBV14	few	TRBJ1-2	TGTGCCAGCAGCCAAAGGGGATGGGGCTACACCTTC	CASSQRGWGYTF
.	TRBV7-3	.	TRBJ2-3	TGTGCCAGCAGCCCAAGGACAGCCGGCCCTAGCACAGATACGCAGTATTTT	CASSPRTAGPSTDTQYF